A single TCR beta chain is shown here with its context. It was with 60 Vbeta and 13 Jbeta primers that the PCR ran. TCRdb's copy holds only in-frame clones and misses some; the assay was immunoSEQ multiplex PCR. The table has fewer than 75,000 clones, 65% to 80% seen once. This entry is derived from a study of cytomegalovirus exposure and HLA in healthy donors. Trimming cost V 5 bases and J 4 bases, with 11 bases left between them. The CDR3 has 13 amino acids. Germline assignment: CDR1 MDHEN and CDR2 SYDVKM. The specimen sequenced was PBMCs. This clonotype was obtained from a young woman in good health and CMV-seronegative. The chain is built from TRBV28 and TRBJ1-2; D remains ambiguous. CDR3 bases: TGTGCCAGCAGTCCCGCCGGAGTCTATGGCTACACCTTC. Translated: CASSPAGVYGYTF.